This TCR beta chain derives from a study of read filtering for tumor transcriptome and immune sequencing. This clonotype came up many times. Antigen unknown. Study results and limitations: This fraction held mixed bone marrow immune cells after CD138-negative sorting. RNA-seq captured clonotypes less deeply and reliably than IR-seq.

Molecular barcoded adaptors covering alpha/delta and beta/gamma chains were used on 400 ng RNA. MiXCR, applied by TCRdb to the reads, yields one record per CDR3 protein. The sample records under 80,000 distinct CDR3 sequences, about 19% being singletons. Every patient had bone marrow sampled while the disease was active. This CDR3 spans 12 amino acids. V was pared by 1 base and J by 8 bases, with 6 bases between. The chain combines TRBV12-3 or TRBV12-4 with TRBJ2-1; D gene uncertain. The sequence came from a donor aged 40 or older with multiple myeloma. The sequenced sample consisted of a population of CD138-negative cells sorted from bone marrow. In nucleotides, the CDR3 is TGTGCCAGCAGTTTAGGGGTCGATGAGCAGTTCTTC. This gives the protein CASSLGVDEQFF.